These T cell receptor beta chains were read from a single sample in a study of T cell responses to AZD1222 COVID-19 vaccine. Profiled with immunoSEQ multiplex PCR; TCRdb holds only in-frame clones, not every one. This table holds 110,000 or so clones, roughly nine tenths found once. Sequencing was performed on peripheral blood, taken on day 0 of AZD1222 vaccination. The receptor set was obtained from an adult in good health. CDR3s include the opening cysteine and the closing phenylalanine or tryptophan. A D gene is named only where the DNA matches it firmly. The size entry is marked missing in some rows and otherwise reads once, few, many or a size class.

v_call	j_call	d_call	clone_size	cdr3_aa	cdr3_nt
TRBV12-3/TRBV12-4	TRBJ1-1	-	once	CASSWSAYTEAFF	TGTGCCAGCAGTTGGTCGGCATACACTGAAGCTTTCTTT
TRBV11-2	TRBJ1-2	-	-	CASSPWGDWGYTF	TGTGCCAGCAGCCCTTGGGGGGACTGGGGCTACACCTTC
TRBV15	TRBJ1-2	-	-	CATSRDRTGSGYTF	TGTGCCACCAGCAGAGACAGGACGGGGTCCGGCTACACCTTC
TRBV7-8	TRBJ2-7	-	-	CASSLRDTLSYEQYF	TGTGCCAGCAGCTTGCGGGACACACTCTCCTACGAGCAGTACTTC
TRBV4-2	TRBJ1-1	-	-	CASSPSAQNTEAFF	TGTGCCAGCAGCCCGTCGGCTCAGAACACTGAAGCTTTCTTT
TRBV9	TRBJ1-6	-	-	CASSVQAGPLHF	TGTGCCAGCAGCGTACAGGCCGGACCCCTCCACTTT
TRBV3-1/TRBV3-2	TRBJ2-7	-	-	CASSQVGVNYEQYF	TGTGCCAGCAGCCAAGTAGGCGTGAACTACGAGCAGTACTTC
TRBV9	TRBJ2-1	-	-	CASSPGSDYNEQFF	TGTGCCAGCAGCCCGGGGAGCGACTACAATGAGCAGTTCTTC
TRBV5-1	TRBJ1-6	-	-	CASSLERGSSPLHF	TGCGCCAGCAGCCTCGAGAGGGGTAGCTCACCCCTCCACTTT
TRBV18	TRBJ1-1	TRBD1	-	CASSPRTGEAFF	TGTGCCAGCTCACCTCGGACAGGTGAAGCTTTCTTT
TRBV6-1	TRBJ2-1	-	-	CASSELGGGVWNEQFF	TGTGCCAGCAGTGAATTAGGAGGGGGTGTCTGGAATGAGCAGTTCTTC
TRBV19	TRBJ2-1	TRBD2	once	CASSIARGAGGQFF	TGTGCCAGTAGTATAGCGCGGGGGGCAGGAGGGCAGTTCTTC
TRBV7-9	TRBJ1-3	-	-	CASSPMGIPFSGNTIYF	TGTGCCAGCAGCCCGATGGGGATCCCCTTCTCTGGAAACACCATATATTTT
TRBV4-2	TRBJ2-1	TRBD1	-	CASSQDTNRDRPWNEQFF	TGTGCCAGCAGCCAAGATACAAACCGGGACAGGCCATGGAATGAGCAGTTCTTC
TRBV5-4	TRBJ2-1	-	-	CASSSDSNEQFF	TGTGCCAGCAGCTCGGACAGCAATGAGCAGTTCTTC
TRBV6-5	TRBJ2-7	TRBD2	-	CASTRGLAGGDEQYF	TGTGCCAGCACCCGGGGGCTAGCGGGAGGGGACGAGCAGTACTTC
TRBV2	TRBJ1-5	-	-	CASGQTSGLNQPQHF	TGTGCCAGCGGACAAACAAGCGGACTTAATCAGCCCCAGCATTTT
TRBV19	TRBJ1-1	-	-	CASSKGPGLMNTEAFF	TGTGCCAGTAGTAAGGGGCCAGGACTCATGAACACTGAAGCTTTCTTT
TRBV27	TRBJ1-2	TRBD1	-	CASSEDRGSGYTF	TGTGCCAGCAGTGAGGACAGGGGGTCAGGCTACACCTTC
TRBV2	TRBJ2-7	-	-	CASSVAGAYEQYF	TGTGCCAGCAGTGTGGCAGGGGCCTACGAGCAGTACTTC
TRBV6-1	TRBJ2-1	TRBD1	once	CASSELVTGAYNEQFF	TGTGCCAGCAGTGAATTAGTGACAGGGGCCTACAATGAGCAGTTCTTC
TRBV19	TRBJ2-7	TRBD1	-	CASSPTTGEYEQYF	TGTGCCAGTAGCCCGACGACAGGGGAGTACGAGCAGTACTTC
TRBV5-4	TRBJ1-1	TRBD1	-	CASSVDRAETEAFF	TGTGCCAGCAGCGTGGACAGGGCGGAAACTGAAGCTTTCTTT
TRBV6-5	TRBJ2-7	TRBD1	-	CASSYGQGAYEQYF	TGTGCCAGCAGTTACGGACAGGGGGCCTACGAGCAGTACTTC
TRBV30	TRBJ1-2	-	-	CASLHYGYTF	TGTGCCTCACTTCACTATGGCTACACCTTC
TRBV7-6	TRBJ1-1	TRBD1	once	CASSRGTGGGTEAFF	TGTGCCAGCAGCCGGGGGACAGGGGGTGGCACTGAAGCTTTCTTT
TRBV6-5	TRBJ1-4	-	-	CASSYGTGGEKLFF	TGTGCCAGCAGTTACGGGACTGGGGGGGAAAAACTGTTTTTT
TRBV6-1	TRBJ2-7	-	few	CASSEAGMRYRLGYEQYF	TGTGCCAGCAGTGAAGCGGGAATGCGTTATCGTCTCGGCTACGAGCAGTACTTC
TRBV18	TRBJ2-3	TRBD2	-	CASSPPGLANPDTQYF	TGTGCCAGCTCACCACCGGGACTAGCAAATCCAGATACGCAGTATTTT
TRBV19	TRBJ2-1	-	-	CASSMWQGYRNEQFF	TGTGCCAGTAGTATGTGGCAGGGATACCGCAATGAGCAGTTCTTC
TRBV6-6	TRBJ2-5	-	-	CASSYVAGVFGETQYF	TGTGCCAGCAGTTACGTGGCAGGGGTTTTTGGTGAGACCCAGTACTTC